This TCR beta chain appears in the sequencing data of a study of cytomegalovirus exposure and HLA in healthy donors. Across the study: About 180 million T cells yielded 100 million or so unique TCR beta sequences in earlier analysis. Clustering assigned 70% to 85% of the approximately 400 genotyped donors to the Caucasian-associated ancestry cluster.

Overall study findings and caveats: Another analysis was done later, and it associated 16,951 TCR beta sequences with HLA alleles at 0.05 false discovery rate. Productive status was seen about 90% or about 30% of the time for most TCR beta V segments in an earlier analysis.

With respect to this clone: Its matching antigen is unknown.

CDR1 is MNHEY and CDR2 is SMNVEV in the germline V gene (reference sequence). V lost 6 bases to trimming and J lost 3 bases; unmatched junction nucleotides: 6. CDR3 length: 14 amino acids. The PCR was carried out with 60 Vbeta primers and 13 Jbeta primers. Sequencing was performed with immunoSEQ multiplex PCR; in TCRdb, only in-frame clones are kept and a portion is missing. The sample lists some 100,000 clones; about 80% were seen once. This chain uses TRBV27 with TRBJ2-7, with 9 bases identical to TRBD2. The TCR comes from a woman in her forties or fifties in good health and CMV-seropositive. Material: PBMCs. The CDR3 sequence is CASRTSTSGYEQYF. DNA for the CDR3: TGTGCCAGCAGGACGTCGACTAGCGGCTACGAGCAGTACTTC.